This TCR beta chain was identified during a study of cytomegalovirus exposure and HLA in healthy donors. Per germline, CDR1 MNHNY and CDR2 SVGAGI (reference sequence). The ends lost 6 bases at V and 0 bases at J; junction bases unmatched: 8. The CDR3 spans 15 residues. Amplification used 60 Vbeta primers and 13 Jbeta primers. Profiled with immunoSEQ multiplex PCR; TCRdb holds only in-frame clones, not every one. This table holds approximately 160,000 clones, roughly 79% found once. This clone occurred a few times. The chain couples TRBV6-6 to TRBJ2-7; 7 nucleotides match TRBD2. Sequences were obtained from PBMCs. The receptor was isolated from a woman between 45 and 65 years old in good health and CMV-seropositive. The CDR3 loop is CASRAVSGDSYEQYF. In DNA form, the CDR3 reads TGTGCCAGCAGGGCGGTAAGCGGGGACTCCTACGAGCAGTACTTC.